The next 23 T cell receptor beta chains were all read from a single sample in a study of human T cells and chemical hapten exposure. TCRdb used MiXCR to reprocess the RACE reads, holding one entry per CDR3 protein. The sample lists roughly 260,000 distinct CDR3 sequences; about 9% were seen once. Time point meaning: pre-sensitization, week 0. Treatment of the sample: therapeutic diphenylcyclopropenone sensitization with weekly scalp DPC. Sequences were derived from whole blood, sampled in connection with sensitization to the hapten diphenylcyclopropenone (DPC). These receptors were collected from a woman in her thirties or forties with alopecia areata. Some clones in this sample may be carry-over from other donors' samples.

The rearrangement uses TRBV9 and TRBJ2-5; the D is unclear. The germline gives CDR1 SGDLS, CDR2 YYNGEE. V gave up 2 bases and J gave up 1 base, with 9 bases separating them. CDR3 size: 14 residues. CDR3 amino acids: CASSVDRTQETQYF. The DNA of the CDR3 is TGTGCCAGCAGCGTGGACCGAACCCAAGAGACCCAGTACTTC.

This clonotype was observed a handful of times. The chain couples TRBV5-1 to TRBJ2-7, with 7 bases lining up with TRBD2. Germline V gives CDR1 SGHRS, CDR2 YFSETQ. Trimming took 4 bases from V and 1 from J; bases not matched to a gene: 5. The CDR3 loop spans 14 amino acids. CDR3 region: CASSGRATSYEQYF. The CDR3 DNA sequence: TGCGCCAGCAGCGGGAGGGCCACATCCTACGAGCAGTACTTC.

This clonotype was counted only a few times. The CDR3 bases are TGTGCCAGCAGCCAAGACGTCGCAACTAATGAAAAACTGTTTTTT. Translating it yields CASSQDVATNEKLFF. The rearrangement links TRBV4-2 to TRBJ1-4; no clear D. The CDR3 is 15 residues long. CDR1 LGHNA and CDR2 YNFKEQ come from the germline V gene. V gave up 0 bases and J gave up 0 bases, with 5 bases separating them.

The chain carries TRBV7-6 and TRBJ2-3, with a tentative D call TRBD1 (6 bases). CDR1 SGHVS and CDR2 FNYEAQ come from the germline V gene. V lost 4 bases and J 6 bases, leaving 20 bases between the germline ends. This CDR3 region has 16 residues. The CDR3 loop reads CASSSEGVSMFDTQYF. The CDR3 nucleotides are TGTGCCAGCAGCTCAGAGGGGGTGTCAATGTTCGATACGCAGTATTTT.

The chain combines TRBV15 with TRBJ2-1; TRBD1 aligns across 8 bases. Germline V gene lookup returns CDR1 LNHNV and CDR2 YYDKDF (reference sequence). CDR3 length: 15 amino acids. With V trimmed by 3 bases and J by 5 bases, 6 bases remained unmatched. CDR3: CATSSGTGRNNEQFF. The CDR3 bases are TGTGCCACCAGCAGTGGGACAGGCAGAAACAATGAGCAGTTCTTC.

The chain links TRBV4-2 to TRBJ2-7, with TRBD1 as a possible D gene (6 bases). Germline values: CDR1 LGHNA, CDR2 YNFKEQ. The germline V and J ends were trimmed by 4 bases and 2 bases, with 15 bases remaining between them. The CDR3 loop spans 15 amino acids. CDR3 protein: CASSRELDRAYEQYF. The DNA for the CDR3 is TGTGCCAGCAGCCGCGAGTTGGACAGAGCCTACGAGCAGTACTTC.

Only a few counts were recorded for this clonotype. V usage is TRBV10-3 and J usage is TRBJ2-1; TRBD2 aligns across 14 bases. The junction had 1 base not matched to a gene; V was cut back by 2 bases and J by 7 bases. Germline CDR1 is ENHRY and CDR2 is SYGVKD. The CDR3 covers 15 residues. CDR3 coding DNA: TGTGCCATCAGTGAGGGACTAGCGGGGGGAAATGAGCAGTTCTTC. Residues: CAISEGLAGGNEQFF.

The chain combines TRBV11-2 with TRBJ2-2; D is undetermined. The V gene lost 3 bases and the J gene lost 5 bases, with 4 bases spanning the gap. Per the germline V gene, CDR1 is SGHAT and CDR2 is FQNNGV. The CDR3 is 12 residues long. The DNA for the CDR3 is TGTGCCAGCAGCTTTCCGACCGGGGAGCTGTTTTTT. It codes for CASSFPTGELFF.

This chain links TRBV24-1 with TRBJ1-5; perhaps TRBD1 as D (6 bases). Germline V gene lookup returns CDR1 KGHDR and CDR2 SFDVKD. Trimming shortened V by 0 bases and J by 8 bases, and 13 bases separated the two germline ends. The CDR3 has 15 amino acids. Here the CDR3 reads CATSDLIGGQEPQHF. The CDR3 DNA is TGTGCCACCAGTGATTTGATCGGGGGGCAGGAGCCCCAGCATTTT.

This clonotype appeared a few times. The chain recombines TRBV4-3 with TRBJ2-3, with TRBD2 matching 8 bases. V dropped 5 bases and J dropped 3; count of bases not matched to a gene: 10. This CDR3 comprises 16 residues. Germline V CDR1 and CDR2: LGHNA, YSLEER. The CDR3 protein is CASSLESGSWTDTQYF. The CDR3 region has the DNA TGCGCCAGCAGCTTAGAAAGCGGGAGTTGGACAGATACGCAGTATTTT.

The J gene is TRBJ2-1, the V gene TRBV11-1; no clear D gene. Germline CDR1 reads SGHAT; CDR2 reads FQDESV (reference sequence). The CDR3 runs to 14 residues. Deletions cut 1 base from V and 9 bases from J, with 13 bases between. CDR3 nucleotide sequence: TGTGCCAGCAGCTTAGTGGGCTACAACGGTGAGCAGTTCTTC. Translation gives CASSLVGYNGEQFF.

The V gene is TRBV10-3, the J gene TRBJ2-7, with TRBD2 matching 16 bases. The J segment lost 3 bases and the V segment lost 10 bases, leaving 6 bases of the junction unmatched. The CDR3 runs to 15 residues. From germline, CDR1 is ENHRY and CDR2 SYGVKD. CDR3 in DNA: TGTGCCACCGACGGGACTAGCGGGAGGGGCTACGAGCAGTACTTC. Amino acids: CATDGTSGRGYEQYF.

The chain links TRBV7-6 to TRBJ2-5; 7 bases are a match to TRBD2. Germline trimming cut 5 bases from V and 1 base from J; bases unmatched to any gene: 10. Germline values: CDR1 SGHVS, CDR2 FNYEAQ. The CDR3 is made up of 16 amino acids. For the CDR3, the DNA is TGTGCCAGCAGCCCTAGGCAAACTAGCGTCCAAGAGACCCAGTACTTC. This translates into CASSPRQTSVQETQYF.

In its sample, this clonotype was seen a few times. CDR3 sequence: CSVRTSGSYEQYF. The DNA of the CDR3 is TGCAGCGTGCGGACTAGCGGGAGCTACGAGCAGTACTTC. J is TRBJ2-7 and V is TRBV29-1; 13 bases match TRBD2. The CDR3 runs 13 residues. V lost 6 bases and J lost 3; bases outside the gene matches: 2. Per the germline V gene, CDR1 is SQVTM and CDR2 is ANQGSEA.

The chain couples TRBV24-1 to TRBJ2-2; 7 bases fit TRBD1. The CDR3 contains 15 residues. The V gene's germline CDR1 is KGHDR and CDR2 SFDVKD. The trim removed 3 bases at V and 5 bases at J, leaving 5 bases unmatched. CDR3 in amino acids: CATSDPRQGTGELFF. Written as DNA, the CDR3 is TGTGCCACCAGTGATCCTCGACAGGGAACCGGGGAGCTGTTTTTT.

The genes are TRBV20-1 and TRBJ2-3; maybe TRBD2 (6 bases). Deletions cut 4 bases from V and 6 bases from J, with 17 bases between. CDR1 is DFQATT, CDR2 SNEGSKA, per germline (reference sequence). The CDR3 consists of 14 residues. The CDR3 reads CSATGDALRDTQYF. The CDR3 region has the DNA TGCAGTGCTACGGGGGATGCTCTGCGCGATACGCAGTATTTT.

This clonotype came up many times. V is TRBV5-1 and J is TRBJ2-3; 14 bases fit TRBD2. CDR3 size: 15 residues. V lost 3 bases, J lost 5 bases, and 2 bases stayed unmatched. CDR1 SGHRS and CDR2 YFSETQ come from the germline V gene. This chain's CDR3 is CASSSGTSGRDTQYF. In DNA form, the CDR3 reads TGCGCCAGCAGCTCCGGGACTAGCGGGAGAGATACGCAGTATTTT.

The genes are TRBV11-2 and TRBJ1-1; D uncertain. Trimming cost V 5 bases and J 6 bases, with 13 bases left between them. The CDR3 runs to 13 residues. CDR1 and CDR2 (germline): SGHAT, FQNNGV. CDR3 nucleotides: TGTGCCAGCAGCGATCGACAAGGCGCTGAAGCTTTCTTT. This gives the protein CASSDRQGAEAFF.

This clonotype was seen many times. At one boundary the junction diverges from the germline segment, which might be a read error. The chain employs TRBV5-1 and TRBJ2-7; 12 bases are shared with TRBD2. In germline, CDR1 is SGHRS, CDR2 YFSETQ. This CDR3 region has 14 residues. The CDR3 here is CASSAGTSGYEQYF. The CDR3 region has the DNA TGTGCCAGCAGCGCCGGGACTAGCGGGTACGAGCAGTACTTC.

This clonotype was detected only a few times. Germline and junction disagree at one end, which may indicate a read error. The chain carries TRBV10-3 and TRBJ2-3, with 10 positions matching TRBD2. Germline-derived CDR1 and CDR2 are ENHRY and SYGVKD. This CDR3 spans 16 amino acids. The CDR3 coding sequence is TGTGCCATCAGTGAGGTTGAGCGGGAGGGCTCGGATAGGCAGTATTTT. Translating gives CAISEVEREGSDRQYF.

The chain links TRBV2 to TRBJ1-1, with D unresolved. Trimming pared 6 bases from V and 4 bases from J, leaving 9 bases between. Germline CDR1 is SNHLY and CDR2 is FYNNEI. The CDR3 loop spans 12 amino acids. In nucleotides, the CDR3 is TGTGCCAGCAGAGGAGGGAGCACTGAAGCTTTCTTT. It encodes CASRGGSTEAFF.

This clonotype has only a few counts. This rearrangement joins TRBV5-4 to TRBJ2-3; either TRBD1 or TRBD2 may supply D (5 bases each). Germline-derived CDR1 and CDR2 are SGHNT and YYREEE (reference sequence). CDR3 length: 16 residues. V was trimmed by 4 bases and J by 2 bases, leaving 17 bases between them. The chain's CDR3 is CASSTGDHHPTDTQYF. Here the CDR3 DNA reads TGTGCCAGCAGCACTGGGGACCATCACCCCACAGATACGCAGTATTTT. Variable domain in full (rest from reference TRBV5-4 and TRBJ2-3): ETGVTQSPTHLIKTRGQQVTLRCSSQSGHNTVSWYQQALGQGPQFIFQYYREEENGRGNFPPRFSGLQFPNYSSELNVNALELDDSALYLCASSTGDHHPTDTQYFGPGTRLTVL.

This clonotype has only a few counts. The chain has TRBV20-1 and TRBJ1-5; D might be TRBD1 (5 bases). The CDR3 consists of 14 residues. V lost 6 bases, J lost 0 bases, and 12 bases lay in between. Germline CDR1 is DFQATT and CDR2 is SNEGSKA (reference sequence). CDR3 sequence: CSAWDVNSNQPQHF. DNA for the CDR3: TGCAGTGCCTGGGACGTAAATAGCAATCAGCCCCAGCATTTT.